The 6 T cell receptor beta chains below were found in one sample sequenced in a study of blood T cell repertoires in COVID-19. Some clones are missing from TCRdb's copy, which holds only in-frame ones; the method was immunoSEQ multiplex PCR. This sample has 61,000 or so clones, with around 88% found just once. The specimen was peripheral blood. The origin of the receptors is a woman older than 75 with active COVID-19.

This clone was counted a few times. The genes are TRBV4-3 and TRBJ1-1, with a possible D match to TRBD1 (5 bases). This CDR3 is 14 amino acids long. V was clipped by 0 bases and J by 4 bases, with 9 bases between them. Germline V gene sequence: CDR1 LGHNA, CDR2 YSLEER. CDR3 region: CASSQERGSTEAFF. CDR3 DNA: TGCGCCAGCAGCCAAGAGCGGGGGAGCACTGAAGCTTTCTTT.

The J gene is TRBJ2-2, the V gene TRBV5-1; D call uncertain. Germline V gene lookup returns CDR1 SGHRS and CDR2 YFSETQ. The CDR3 sequence is 16 residues long. V shed 0 bases and J shed 0 bases, with 9 bases lying between them. The CDR3 reads CASSLADWTNTGELFF. The CDR3 coding sequence is TGCGCCAGCAGCTTGGCCGACTGGACGAACACCGGGGAGCTGTTTTTT.

The chain employs TRBV5-1 and TRBJ2-7; 10 nucleotides agree with TRBD1. The CDR3 length is 16 residues. V gave up 1 base and J gave up 0 bases; unmatched junction bases: 4. In germline, CDR1 is SGHRS, CDR2 YFSETQ. CDR3 in DNA: TGCGCCAGCAGCTTGTCGGGGACAGGGGTCTCCTACGAGCAGTACTTC. This encodes CASSLSGTGVSYEQYF.

The V gene is TRBV24-1, the J gene TRBJ1-1; D is ambiguous. V gave up 4 bases and J gave up 2 bases, with 7 bases separating them. The germline V gene encodes CDR1 KGHDR and CDR2 SFDVKD. This CDR3 is built from 13 residues. In DNA, the CDR3 is TGTGCCACCAGTGACCCCCCTAACACTGAAGCTTTCTTT. Protein product: CATSDPPNTEAFF.

J is TRBJ2-1 and V is TRBV27, with 10 nucleotides matching TRBD2. With V trimmed by 7 bases and J by 9 bases, 9 bases remained unmatched. Germline V lookup: CDR1 MNHEY, CDR2 SMNVEV (reference sequence). This CDR3 comprises 14 residues. CDR3 nucleotide sequence: TGTGCCAGCACCATAAGGCCTAGCGGGGGTGAGCAGTTCTTC. Translation: CASTIRPSGGEQFF.

The CDR3 DNA sequence: TGTGCCAGCATGAGGGCTAGCACCCATGAGCAGTTCTTC. This sequence encodes CASMRASTHEQFF. J is TRBJ2-1 and V is TRBV6-5; D possibly corresponds to TRBD2 (5 bases). The CDR3 is 13 residues long. Trimming removed 7 bases at V and 8 bases at J, with 15 bases between. Germline CDR1 reads MNHEY; CDR2 reads SVGAGI.